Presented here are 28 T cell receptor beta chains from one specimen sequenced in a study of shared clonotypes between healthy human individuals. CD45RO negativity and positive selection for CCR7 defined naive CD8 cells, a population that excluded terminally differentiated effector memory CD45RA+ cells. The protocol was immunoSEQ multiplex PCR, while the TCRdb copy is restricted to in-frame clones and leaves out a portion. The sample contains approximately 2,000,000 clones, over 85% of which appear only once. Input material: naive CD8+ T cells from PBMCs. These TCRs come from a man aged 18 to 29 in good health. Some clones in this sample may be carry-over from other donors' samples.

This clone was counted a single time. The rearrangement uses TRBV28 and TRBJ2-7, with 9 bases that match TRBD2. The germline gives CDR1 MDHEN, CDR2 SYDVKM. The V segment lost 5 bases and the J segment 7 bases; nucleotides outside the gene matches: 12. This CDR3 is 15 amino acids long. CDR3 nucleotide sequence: TGTGCCAGCAGTCCCCCGGTCGCGGGAGGGGCTGAGCAGTACTTC. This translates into CASSPPVAGGAEQYF.

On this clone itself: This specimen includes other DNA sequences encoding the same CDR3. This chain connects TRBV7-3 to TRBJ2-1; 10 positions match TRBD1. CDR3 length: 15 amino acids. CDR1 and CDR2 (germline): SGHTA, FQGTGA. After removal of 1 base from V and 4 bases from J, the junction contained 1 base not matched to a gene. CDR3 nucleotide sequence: TGTGCCAGCAGCTTAAGACAGGGGGCTTACAATGAGCAGTTCTTC. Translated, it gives CASSLRQGAYNEQFF.

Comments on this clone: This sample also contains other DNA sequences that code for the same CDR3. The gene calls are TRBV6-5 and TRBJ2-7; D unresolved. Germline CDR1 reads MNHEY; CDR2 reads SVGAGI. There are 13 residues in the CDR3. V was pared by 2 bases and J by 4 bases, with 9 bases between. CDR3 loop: CASSYRVGYEQYF. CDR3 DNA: TGTGCCAGCAGTTACCGGGTGGGTTACGAGCAGTACTTC.

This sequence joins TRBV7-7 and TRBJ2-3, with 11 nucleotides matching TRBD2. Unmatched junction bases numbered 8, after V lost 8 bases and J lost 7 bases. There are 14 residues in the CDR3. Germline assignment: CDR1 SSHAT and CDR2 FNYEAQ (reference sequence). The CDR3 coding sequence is TGTGCCAGCGCCCCCGGGACTAGCGGAAATACGCAGTATTTT. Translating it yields CASAPGTSGNTQYF.

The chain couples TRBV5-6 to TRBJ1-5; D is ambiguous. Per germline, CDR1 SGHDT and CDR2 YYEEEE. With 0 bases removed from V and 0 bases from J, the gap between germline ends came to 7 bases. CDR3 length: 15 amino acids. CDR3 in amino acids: CASSLGPISNQPQHF. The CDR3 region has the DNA TGTGCCAGCAGCTTGGGTCCCATTAGCAATCAGCCCCAGCATTTT.

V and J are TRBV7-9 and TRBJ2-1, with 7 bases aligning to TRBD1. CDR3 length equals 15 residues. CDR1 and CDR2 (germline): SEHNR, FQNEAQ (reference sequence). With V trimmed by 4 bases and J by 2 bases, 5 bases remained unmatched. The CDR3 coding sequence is TGTGCCAGCAGCTCCGGGACAGCACCCTACAATGAGCAGTTCTTC. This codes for CASSSGTAPYNEQFF.

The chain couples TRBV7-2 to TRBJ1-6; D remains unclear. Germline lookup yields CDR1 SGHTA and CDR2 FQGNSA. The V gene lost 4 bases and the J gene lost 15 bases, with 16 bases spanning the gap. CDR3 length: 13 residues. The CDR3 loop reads CASSSLLNEGLHF. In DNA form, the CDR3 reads TGTGCCAGCAGCTCTCTCCTCAACGAAGGCCTCCACTTT.

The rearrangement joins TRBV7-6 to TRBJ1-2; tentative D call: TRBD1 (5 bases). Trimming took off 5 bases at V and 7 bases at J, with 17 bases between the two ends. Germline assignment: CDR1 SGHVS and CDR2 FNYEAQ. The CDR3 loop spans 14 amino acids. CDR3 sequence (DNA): TGTGCCAGCAGCCCCCGTGGGCAGGGCGTTGGCTACACCTTC. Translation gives CASSPRGQGVGYTF.

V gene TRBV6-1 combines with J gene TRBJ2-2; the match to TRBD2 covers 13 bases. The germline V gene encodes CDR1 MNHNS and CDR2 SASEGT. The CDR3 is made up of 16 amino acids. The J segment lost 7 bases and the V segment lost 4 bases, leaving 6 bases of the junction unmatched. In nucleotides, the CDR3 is TGTGCCAGCAGTGTCCTAGGACTAGCGGGAGACGGGGAGCTGTTTTTT. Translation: CASSVLGLAGDGELFF.

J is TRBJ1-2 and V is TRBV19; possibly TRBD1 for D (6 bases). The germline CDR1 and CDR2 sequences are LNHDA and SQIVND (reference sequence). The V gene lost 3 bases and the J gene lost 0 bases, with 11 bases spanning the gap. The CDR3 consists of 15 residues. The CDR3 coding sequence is TGTGCCAGTAGTATCGTCAGGGGCTCTAACTATGGCTACACCTTC. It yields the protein CASSIVRGSNYGYTF.

CDR3 residues: CASSFSHEQYF. The CDR3 DNA is TGTGCCAGCAGCTTTTCCCACGAGCAGTACTTC. V gene TRBV5-6 combines with J gene TRBJ2-7; D not certain. This CDR3 is built from 11 residues. The V gene's germline CDR1 is SGHDT and CDR2 YYEEEE. V lost 2 bases and J 5 bases, leaving 5 bases between the germline ends.

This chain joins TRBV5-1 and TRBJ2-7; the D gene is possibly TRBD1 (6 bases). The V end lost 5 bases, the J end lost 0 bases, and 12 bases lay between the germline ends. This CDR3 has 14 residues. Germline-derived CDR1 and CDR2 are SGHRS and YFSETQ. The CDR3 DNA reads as TGCGCCAGCAGATCCGGGACAACCTCCTACGAGCAGTACTTC. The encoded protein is CASRSGTTSYEQYF.

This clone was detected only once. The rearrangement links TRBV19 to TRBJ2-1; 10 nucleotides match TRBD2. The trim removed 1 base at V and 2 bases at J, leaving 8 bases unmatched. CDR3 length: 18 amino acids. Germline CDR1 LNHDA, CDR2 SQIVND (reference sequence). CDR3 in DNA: TGTGCCAGTAGTATAGGAGGGGGAGCGGGAGGGCCCTACAATGAGCAGTTCTTC. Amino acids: CASSIGGGAGGPYNEQFF.

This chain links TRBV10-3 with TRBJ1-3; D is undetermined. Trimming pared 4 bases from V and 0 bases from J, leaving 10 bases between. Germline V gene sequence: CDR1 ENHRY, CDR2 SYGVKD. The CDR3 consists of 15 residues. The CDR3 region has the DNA TGTGCCATCAGTGGCCCAGAGGTCTCTGGAAACACCATATATTTT. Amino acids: CAISGPEVSGNTIYF.

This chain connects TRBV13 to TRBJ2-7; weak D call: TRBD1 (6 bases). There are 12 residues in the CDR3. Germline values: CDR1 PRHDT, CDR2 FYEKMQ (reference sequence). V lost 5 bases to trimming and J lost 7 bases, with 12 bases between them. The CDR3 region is CASSEQGCEQYF. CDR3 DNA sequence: TGTGCCAGCAGCGAACAGGGTTGTGAGCAGTACTTC.

CDR3 DNA: TGTGCCAGCAGCCAGGGGGCGGGAGGGCCCTCGTACCAAGAGACCCAGTACTTC. Amino acids: CASSQGAGGPSYQETQYF. This chain uses TRBV5-4 with TRBJ2-5, with D possibly TRBD2 on 9 matching bases. This CDR3 contains 18 residues. Germline CDR1 and CDR2: SGHNT and YYREEE (reference sequence). V was shortened by 4 bases and J by 0 bases, with 22 bases between the two germline ends.

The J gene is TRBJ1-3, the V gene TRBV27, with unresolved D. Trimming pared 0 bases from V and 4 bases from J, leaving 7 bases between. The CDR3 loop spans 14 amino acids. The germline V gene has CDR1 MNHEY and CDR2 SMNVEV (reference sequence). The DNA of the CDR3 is TGTGCCAGCAGTTTATCAGGCCCAGGAAACACCATATATTTT. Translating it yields CASSLSGPGNTIYF.

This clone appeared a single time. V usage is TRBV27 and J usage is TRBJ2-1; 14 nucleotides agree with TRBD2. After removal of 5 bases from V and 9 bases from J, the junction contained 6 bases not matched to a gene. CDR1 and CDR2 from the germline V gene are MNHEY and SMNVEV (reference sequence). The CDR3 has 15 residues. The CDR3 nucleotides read TGTGCCAGCAGTCCGGGACTAGCGGGAGTCAGTGAGCAGTTCTTC. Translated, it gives CASSPGLAGVSEQFF.

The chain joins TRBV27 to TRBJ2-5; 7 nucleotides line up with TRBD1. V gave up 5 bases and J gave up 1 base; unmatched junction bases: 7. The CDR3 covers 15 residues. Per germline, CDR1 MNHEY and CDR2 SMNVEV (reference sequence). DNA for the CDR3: TGTGCCAGCAGTGAAAGACAGGGTTTCCAAGAGACCCAGTACTTC. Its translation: CASSERQGFQETQYF.

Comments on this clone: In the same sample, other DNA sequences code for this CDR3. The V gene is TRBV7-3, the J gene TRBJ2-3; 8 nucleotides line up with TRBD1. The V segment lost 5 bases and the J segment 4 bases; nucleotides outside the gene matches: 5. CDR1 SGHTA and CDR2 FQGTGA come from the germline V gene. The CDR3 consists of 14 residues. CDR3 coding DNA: TGTGCCAGCAGCCTGACAGGGGCGGCAGATACGCAGTATTTT. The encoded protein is CASSLTGAADTQYF.

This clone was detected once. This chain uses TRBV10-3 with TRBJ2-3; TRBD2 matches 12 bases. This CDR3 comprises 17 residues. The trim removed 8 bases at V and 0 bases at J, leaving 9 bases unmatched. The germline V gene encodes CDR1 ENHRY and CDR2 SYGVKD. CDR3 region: CAIQLSLAGGSTDTQYF. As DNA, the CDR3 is TGTGCCATCCAGCTAAGTCTAGCGGGAGGGAGCACAGATACGCAGTATTTT.

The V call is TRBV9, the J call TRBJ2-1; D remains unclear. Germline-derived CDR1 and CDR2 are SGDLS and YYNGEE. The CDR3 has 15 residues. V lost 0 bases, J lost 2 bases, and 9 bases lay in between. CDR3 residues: CASSVEAVPYNEQFF. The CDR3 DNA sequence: TGTGCCAGCAGCGTAGAGGCTGTACCCTACAATGAGCAGTTCTTC. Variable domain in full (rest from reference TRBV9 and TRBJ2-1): DSGVTQTPKHLITATGQRVTLRCSPRSGDLSVYWYQQSLDQGLQFLIQYYNGEERAKGNILERFSAQQFPDLHSELNLSSLELGDSALYFCASSVEAVPYNEQFFGPGTRLTVL.

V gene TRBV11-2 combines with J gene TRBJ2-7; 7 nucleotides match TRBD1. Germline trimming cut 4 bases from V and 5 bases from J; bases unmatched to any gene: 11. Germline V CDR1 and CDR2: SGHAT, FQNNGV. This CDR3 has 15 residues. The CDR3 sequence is CASSSQLTGTDEQYF. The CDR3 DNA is TGTGCCAGCAGCTCCCAACTGACAGGGACCGACGAGCAGTACTTC.

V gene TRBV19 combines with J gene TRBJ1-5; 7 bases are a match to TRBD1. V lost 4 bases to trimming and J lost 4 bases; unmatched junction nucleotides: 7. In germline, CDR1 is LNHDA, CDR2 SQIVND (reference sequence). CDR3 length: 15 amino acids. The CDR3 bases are TGTGCCAGTAGTACCTCCGGGACAGAGAATCAGCCCCAGCATTTT. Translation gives CASSTSGTENQPQHF.

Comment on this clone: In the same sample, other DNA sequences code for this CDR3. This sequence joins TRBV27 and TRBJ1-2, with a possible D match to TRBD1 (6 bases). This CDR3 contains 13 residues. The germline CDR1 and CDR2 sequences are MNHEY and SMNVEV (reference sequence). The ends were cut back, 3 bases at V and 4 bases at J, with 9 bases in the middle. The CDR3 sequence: CASSFGQTYGYTF. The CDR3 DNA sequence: TGTGCCAGCAGTTTCGGACAGACCTATGGCTACACCTTC.

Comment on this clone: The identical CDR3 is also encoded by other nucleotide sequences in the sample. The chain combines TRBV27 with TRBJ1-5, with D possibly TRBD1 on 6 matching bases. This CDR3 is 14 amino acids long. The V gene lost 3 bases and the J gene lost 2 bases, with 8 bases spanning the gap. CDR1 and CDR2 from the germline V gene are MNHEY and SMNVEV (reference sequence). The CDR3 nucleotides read TGTGCCAGCAGTTTGCGACAGGGCAATCAGCCCCAGCATTTT. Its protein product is CASSLRQGNQPQHF.

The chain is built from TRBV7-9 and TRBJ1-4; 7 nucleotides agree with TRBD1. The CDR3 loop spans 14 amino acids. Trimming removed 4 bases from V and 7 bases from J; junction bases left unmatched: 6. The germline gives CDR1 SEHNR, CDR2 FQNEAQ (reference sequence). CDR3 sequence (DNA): TGTGCCAGCAGCTCAGGGGGATCTGGTGAAAAACTGTTTTTT. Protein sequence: CASSSGGSGEKLFF.

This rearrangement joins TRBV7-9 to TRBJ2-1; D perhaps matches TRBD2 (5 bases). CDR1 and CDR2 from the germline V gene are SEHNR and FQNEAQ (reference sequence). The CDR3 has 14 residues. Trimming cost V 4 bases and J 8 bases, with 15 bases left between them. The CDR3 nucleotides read TGTGCCAGCAGCTCAGCTAGCTCTCCCCATGAGCAGTTCTTC. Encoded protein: CASSSASSPHEQFF.